This TCR beta chain was captured by sequencing in a study of blood T cell repertoires in COVID-19. The wider study: Samples of COVID-19 (acute and convalescent) were obtained from the United States, Italy and Spain. Sample material is recorded as cDNA or gDNA derived from T cells, B-cell-depleted T cells, or PBMCs.

Per germline, CDR1 MNHNS and CDR2 SASEGT. Between the trimmed V and J ends, which lost 0 bases and 4 bases, there was a span of 13 bases. The CDR3 covers 17 residues. In the study's own analysis: Amplification with reference gene primers provided the estimates of nucleated cell counts. The assay was immunoSEQ multiplex PCR, and TCRdb's table has in-frame clones only and misses some. That table furnishes V, J and clone size, whereas the DNA furnished D and trimming. The repertoire has tens of thousands of clones, around 85% of them found once; the top ten carry around a sixth. The gene calls are TRBV6-1 and TRBJ2-6; D is uncertain. Sample: peripheral blood. The TCR sequence derives from a man at least 80 years old in a cohort sampled during active COVID-19. The CDR3 here is CASSEALRGVGANVLTF. CDR3 bases: TGTGCCAGCAGTGAAGCGCTTCGAGGTGTCGGGGCCAACGTCCTGACTTTC.